These 23 T cell receptor beta chains share one sample of origin, sequenced in a study of T cells after somatic rescue of genetic block. Profiled with immunoSEQ multiplex PCR; TCRdb holds only in-frame clones, not every one. Among more than 14,000 clones listed, approximately 76% were seen once. Sequencing was carried out using peripheral blood mononuclear cells (PBMCs). These TCRs come from a boy under 18.

The chain carries TRBV27 and TRBJ1-2; the D is unclear. Between the trimmed V and J ends, which lost 8 bases and 8 bases, there was a span of 27 bases. The length of the CDR3 is 16 residues. Per germline, CDR1 MNHEY and CDR2 SMNVEV (reference sequence). The CDR3 loop is CASGPAGSKPSQGYTF. CDR3 in DNA: TGTGCCAGCGGACCGGCAGGCTCCAAACCATCCCAAGGCTACACCTTC.

The rearrangement links TRBV6-5 to TRBJ2-7; 8 bases align to TRBD2. CDR3 length: 15 amino acids. V dropped 7 bases and J dropped 2; count of bases not matched to a gene: 10. Germline lookup yields CDR1 MNHEY and CDR2 SVGAGI. The CDR3 sequence is CASTRAGVYPYEQYF. As DNA, the CDR3 is TGTGCCAGCACCAGAGCGGGAGTCTATCCCTACGAGCAGTACTTC.

This chain links TRBV4-2 with TRBJ2-3; D remains ambiguous. V was shortened by 0 bases and J by 0 bases, with 10 bases between the two germline ends. In germline, CDR1 is LGHNA, CDR2 YNFKEQ. The CDR3 runs 16 residues. CDR3 sequence reads: CASSQDMQSSTDTQYF. CDR3 coding DNA: TGTGCCAGCAGCCAAGATATGCAGTCTAGCACAGATACGCAGTATTTT.

This clone has a handful of counts. The chain recombines TRBV28 with TRBJ1-1; TRBD1 matches at 7 bases. The CDR3 has 16 amino acids. Losses at the gene ends were 3 bases for V and 2 bases for J; bases not matched to a gene: 9. CDR1 and CDR2 from the germline V gene are MDHEN and SYDVKM. The CDR3 here is CASSFQGVALNTEAFF. CDR3 in DNA: TGTGCCAGCAGTTTCCAGGGGGTTGCCCTAAACACTGAAGCTTTCTTT.

The V and J genes are TRBV19 and TRBJ2-4; D is ambiguous. There are 14 residues in the CDR3. CDR1 and CDR2 from the germline V gene are LNHDA and SQIVND (reference sequence). V lost 1 base, J lost 6 bases, and 10 bases lay in between. CDR3 sequence: CASSIALPGNIQYF. DNA for the CDR3: TGTGCCAGTAGTATAGCCCTACCCGGAAACATTCAGTACTTC.

The V call is TRBV30, the J call TRBJ2-7; perhaps TRBD1 as D (6 bases). CDR3 length: 12 amino acids. In germline, CDR1 is GTSNPN, CDR2 SVGIG (reference sequence). V shed 3 bases and J shed 12 bases, with 18 bases lying between them. The CDR3 loop reads CAWSTGNYSPYF. DNA for the CDR3: TGTGCCTGGAGCACAGGGAACTATTCGCCGTACTTC.

This chain connects TRBV7-9 to TRBJ2-1; 8 positions agree with TRBD1. V was clipped by 2 bases and J by 5 bases; unmatched bases: 11. Germline lookup yields CDR1 SEHNR and CDR2 FQNEAQ (reference sequence). The CDR3 runs to 17 residues. The CDR3 protein is CASSLLLGTGPNNEQFF. The CDR3 DNA follows: TGTGCCAGCAGCTTACTACTGGGGACAGGCCCCAACAATGAGCAGTTCTTC.

The chain couples TRBV5-1 to TRBJ2-3; no clear D. Deletions cut 0 bases from V and 5 bases from J, with 16 bases between. Germline V lookup: CDR1 SGHRS, CDR2 YFSETQ. The CDR3 loop spans 16 amino acids. CDR3 in amino acids: CASSLAPRISQDTQYF. In DNA, the CDR3 is TGCGCCAGCAGCTTGGCCCCAAGGATTTCACAAGATACGCAGTATTTT.

To note about this clone: Germline is not matched at one junction end, which may reflect a read error. The chain carries TRBV6-6 and TRBJ2-7, with 11 bases fitting TRBD1. Germline lookup yields CDR1 MNHNY and CDR2 SVGAGI (reference sequence). This CDR3 has 14 residues. The DNA for the CDR3 is TGTGCCATCAGTTCCTCGGGACAGGGGGACGAGCAGTACTTC. The encoded protein is CAISSSGQGDEQYF.

The V gene is TRBV28, the J gene TRBJ2-7, with TRBD2 as a possible D gene (6 bases). The CDR3 is made up of 17 amino acids. Germline V gene lookup returns CDR1 MDHEN and CDR2 SYDVKM. Trimming pared 4 bases from V and 4 bases from J, leaving 23 bases between. CDR3 in amino acids: CASSSPGVSERFYEQYF. In DNA form, the CDR3 reads TGTGCCAGCAGTTCCCCGGGGGTCAGCGAAAGGTTTTACGAGCAGTACTTC.

The V gene is TRBV5-8, the J gene TRBJ2-2; unclear D gene. The CDR3 spans 14 residues. Trimming took off 0 bases at V and 5 bases at J, with 8 bases between the two ends. Germline CDR1 and CDR2: SGHTS and YDEGEE. CDR3 DNA: TGTGCCAGCAGCTTGGCAAGTTGGACCGGGGAGCTGTTTTTT. It yields the protein CASSLASWTGELFF.

This sequence joins TRBV27 and TRBJ2-1; 9 nucleotides match TRBD2. CDR1 and CDR2 from the germline V gene are MNHEY and SMNVEV (reference sequence). The length of the CDR3 is 16 residues. With 3 bases clipped from V and 2 bases from J, the junction kept 5 bases outside the gene matches. DNA of the CDR3: TGTGCCAGCAGTTTCCTCCTAGCGGGAACCTACAATGAGCAGTTCTTC. This translates into CASSFLLAGTYNEQFF.

This clone was detected only a few times. The chain is built from TRBV9 and TRBJ2-2; D call uncertain. Germline lookup yields CDR1 SGDLS and CDR2 YYNGEE. Trimming pared 2 bases from V and 2 bases from J, leaving 7 bases between. The CDR3 totals 14 residues. The CDR3 coding sequence is TGTGCCAGCAGCGTCAAGATAAACACCGGGGAGCTGTTTTTT. It specifies CASSVKINTGELFF.

V and J are TRBV28 and TRBJ1-3, with TRBD1 matching 8 bases. The V gene end was trimmed by 5 bases and the J gene end by 0 bases; junction bases not matched to a gene: 6. The germline CDR1 and CDR2 sequences are MDHEN and SYDVKM. The CDR3 contains 16 residues. CDR3 nucleotide sequence: TGTGCCAGCAGTCCGGCAGGGGGCCCCTCTGGAAACACCATATATTTT. This gives the protein CASSPAGGPSGNTIYF.

This clone was detected only a few times. The rearrangement uses TRBV5-1 and TRBJ1-1, with D unresolved. Trimming took 4 bases from V and 7 from J, leaving 17 bases between them. The CDR3 has 14 amino acids. Germline CDR1 reads SGHRS; CDR2 reads YFSETQ. CDR3 region: CASSPLRFPFEAFF. The CDR3 bases are TGCGCCAGCAGCCCGTTGAGGTTTCCCTTTGAAGCTTTCTTT. Based on the CDR3 plus reference TRBV5-1 and TRBJ1-1, the full variable domain is KAGVTQTPRYLIKTRGQQVTLSCSPISGHRSVSWYQQTPGQGLQFLFEYFSETQRNKGNFPGRFSGRQFSNSRSEMNVSTLELGDSALYLCASSPLRFPFEAFFGQGTRLTVV.

The J gene is TRBJ1-6, the V gene TRBV19; 8 bases are shared with TRBD1. The CDR3 has 17 residues. Germline CDR1 reads LNHDA; CDR2 reads SQIVND (reference sequence). V lost 6 bases and J lost 0; bases outside the gene matches: 7. The CDR3 sequence: CASSPRTGSSYNSPLHF. CDR3 in DNA: TGTGCCAGTAGCCCCAGGACAGGGAGCTCCTATAATTCACCCCTCCACTTT.

This clone has only a few counts. V is TRBV5-1 and J is TRBJ2-1, with D possibly matching TRBD1 (5 bases). Germline CDR1 and CDR2: SGHRS and YFSETQ. V lost 1 base, J lost 1 base, and 6 bases lay in between. The CDR3 spans 14 residues. The CDR3 coding sequence is TGCGCCAGCAGCTTGCAGGGATCCTACAATGAGCAGTTCTTC. Translating it yields CASSLQGSYNEQFF.

This clone was seen just once. The V and J genes are TRBV25-1 and TRBJ2-7; 8 bases line up with TRBD2. This CDR3 region has 15 residues. V trimming: 4 bases; J trimming: 3 bases; junction bases outside the gene matches: 8. Germline lookup yields CDR1 MGHDK and CDR2 SYGVNS. The CDR3 loop reads CASSAPGLGDYEQYF. Written as DNA, the CDR3 is TGTGCCAGCAGTGCCCCGGGACTAGGGGACTACGAGCAGTACTTC.

Only one count was recorded for this clone. The chain links TRBV6-5 to TRBJ2-4; maybe TRBD2 (7 bases). The CDR3 has 14 residues. Trimming shortened V by 6 bases and J by 2 bases, and 11 bases separated the two germline ends. Looked up from germline, CDR1 is MNHEY and CDR2 is SVGAGI. CDR3 amino acids: CASSRGATKNIQYF. In nucleotides, the CDR3 is TGTGCCAGCAGCCGGGGGGCAACCAAAAACATTCAGTACTTC.

This clone was recorded once. V is TRBV6-6 and J is TRBJ1-2, with 10 positions matching TRBD1. The CDR3 has 15 residues. V shed 6 bases and J 4 bases; nucleotides not matched to a gene: 8. CDR1 and CDR2 (germline): MNHNY, SVGAGI (reference sequence). The CDR3 loop is CASRDPGTGVYGYTF. The CDR3 DNA reads as TGTGCCAGCAGGGACCCCGGGACAGGGGTCTATGGCTACACCTTC.

The genes are TRBV10-2 and TRBJ2-7; a possible D gene is TRBD1 (7 bases). The CDR3 runs 13 residues. CDR1 WSHSY and CDR2 SAAADI come from the germline V gene. Trimming removed 6 bases from V and 3 bases from J, with 12 bases in between. The CDR3 DNA follows: TGCGCCAGCAGGAGCAGGGGGGTCTACGAGCAGTACTTC. Its protein is CASRSRGVYEQYF.

The chain joins TRBV14 to TRBJ2-7; D remains unclear. There are 12 residues in the CDR3. With 1 base removed from V and 3 bases from J, the gap between germline ends came to 4 bases. Germline lookup yields CDR1 SGHDN and CDR2 FVKESK. The CDR3 region has the DNA TGTGCCAGCAGCCAAGTCAGCTACGAGCAGTACTTC. Its translation is CASSQVSYEQYF.

This clone was seen only once. The V call is TRBV27, the J call TRBJ2-2; D perhaps matches TRBD1 (6 bases). Germline CDR1 MNHEY, CDR2 SMNVEV (reference sequence). The V gene lost 8 bases and the J gene lost 8 bases, with 12 bases spanning the gap. The CDR3 extends over 12 amino acids. As DNA, the CDR3 is TGTGCCAGCGGGACCACAGGGGGGGAGCTGTTTTTT. Residues: CASGTTGGELFF.